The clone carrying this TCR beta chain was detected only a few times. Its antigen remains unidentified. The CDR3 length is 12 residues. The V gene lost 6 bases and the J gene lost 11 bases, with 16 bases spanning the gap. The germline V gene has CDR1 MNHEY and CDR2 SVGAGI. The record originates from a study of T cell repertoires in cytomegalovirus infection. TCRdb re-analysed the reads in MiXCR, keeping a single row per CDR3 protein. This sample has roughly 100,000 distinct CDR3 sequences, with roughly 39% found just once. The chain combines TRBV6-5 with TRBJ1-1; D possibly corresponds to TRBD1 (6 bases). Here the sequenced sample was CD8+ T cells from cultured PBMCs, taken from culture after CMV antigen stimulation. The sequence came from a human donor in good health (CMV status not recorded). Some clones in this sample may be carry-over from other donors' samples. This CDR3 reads CASSQGGFAAFF. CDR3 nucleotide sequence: TGTGCCAGCAGCCAAGGGGGTTTCGCCGCTTTCTTT.